The clone carrying this T cell receptor (beta chain) showed up just a few times. This specimen belongs to a study of CD8+ T cells in alopecia areata. Treatment: oral pan-JAK inhibitor, 5-10 mg twice daily. Per the germline V gene, CDR1 is SGHDT and CDR2 is YYEEEE. The CDR3 runs 16 residues. Trimming stripped 4 bases from V and 2 bases from J, with 19 bases between. TCR sequencing used cDNA made by reverse transcription of extracted RNA. Measured with immunoSEQ multiplex PCR; TCRdb has only the in-frame clones, and not every one. The sample lists roughly 76,000 clones; 29% were seen once. The sequenced sample was CD8+ T cells sorted from blood, obtained at week 4, from a patient treated with tofacitinib. V and J are TRBV5-6 and TRBJ2-7; D tentatively reads TRBD1 or TRBD2 (5 bases each). The clonotype was recovered from a human donor with alopecia areata. CDR3 in amino acids: CASSPRRWDDTYEQYF. DNA of the CDR3: TGTGCCAGCAGCCCCCGTAGGTGGGACGATACCTACGAGCAGTACTTC.